This TCR beta chain was retrieved from a study of T-cell reconstitution after alpha-beta-depleted transplantation in children. Study conclusions and caveats: Expanded graft clones numbering several hundred reportedly gave rise to alpha-beta T cells about two months after transplant.

The TCRbeta library incorporated unique molecular identifiers. Via MiXCR, TCRdb re-called the PCR reads, giving one row per CDR3 protein. The sample holds 90,000 to 130,000 distinct CDR3 sequences, 10% seen once. Worth noting for this clonotype: Its antigen is unidentified.

The trim removed 4 bases at V and 6 bases at J, leaving 7 bases unmatched. Germline V gene data show CDR1 as SGHVS and CDR2 as FQNEAQ. There are 15 residues in the CDR3. The sample here was PBMCs, taken before TCRalphabeta/CD19-depleted stem cell transplant. The sequence was collected from a boy aged 2 to 10 with acute lymphoblastic leukemia, due to receive a stem cell transplant. V and J are TRBV7-8 and TRBJ2-1; 9 nucleotides match TRBD2. CDR3 region: CASSSRTSAGNEQFF. In DNA, the CDR3 is TGTGCCAGCAGCTCCCGGACTAGCGCGGGCAATGAGCAGTTCTTC.